The subject of this entry is one T cell receptor (beta chain). V lost 0 bases, J lost 7 bases, and 10 bases stayed unmatched. The CDR3 runs to 18 residues. CDR1 is MNHEY and CDR2 is SMNVEV in the germline V gene (reference sequence). The sample is drawn from a study of T cell responses to AZD1222 COVID-19 vaccine. Measured with immunoSEQ multiplex PCR; TCRdb has only the in-frame clones, and not every one. The repertoire has about 180,000 clones, approximately 94% of them found once; the top ten carry roughly 1.7%. The sequence came from an adult who received the AZD1222 COVID-19 vaccine. The sequenced sample was peripheral blood, obtained 28 days after the second AZD1222 dose. The V and J genes are TRBV27 and TRBJ1-5; 12 bases are shared with TRBD1. This CDR3 is CASSLSAPGQGARQPQHF. CDR3 DNA sequence: TGTGCCAGCAGTTTATCTGCCCCGGGACAGGGGGCACGACAGCCCCAGCATTTT.